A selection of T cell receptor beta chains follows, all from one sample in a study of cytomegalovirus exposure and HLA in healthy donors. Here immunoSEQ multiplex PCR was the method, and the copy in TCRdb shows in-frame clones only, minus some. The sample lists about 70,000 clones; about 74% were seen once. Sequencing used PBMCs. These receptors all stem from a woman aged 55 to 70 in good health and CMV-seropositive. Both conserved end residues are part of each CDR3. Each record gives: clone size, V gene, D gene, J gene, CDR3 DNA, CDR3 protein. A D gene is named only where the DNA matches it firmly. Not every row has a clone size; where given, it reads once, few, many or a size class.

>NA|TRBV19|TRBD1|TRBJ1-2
TGTGCCAGTAGACCCAGGGGGACTAACTATGGCTACACCTTC
CASRPRGTNYGYTF
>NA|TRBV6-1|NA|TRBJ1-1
TGTGCCAGCAGTGCGATAGGACGGGGGAGCACTGAAGCTTTCTTT
CASSAIGRGSTEAFF
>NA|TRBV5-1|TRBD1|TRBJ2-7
TGCGCCAGCAGGCCGGGACAGGACTACTACGAGCAGTACTTC
CASRPGQDYYEQYF
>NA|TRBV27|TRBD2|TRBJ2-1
TGTGCCAGCGCTACTAGCGGGAGCCAATACAATGAGCAGTTCTTC
CASATSGSQYNEQFF
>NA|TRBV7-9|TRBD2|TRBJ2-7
TGTGCCAGCAGGAAAGGACTAGCGGGAGCTTACGAGCAGTACTTC
CASRKGLAGAYEQYF
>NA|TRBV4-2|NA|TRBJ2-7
TGTGCCAGCAGCCAGAGCGGGTCCAACGAGCAGTACTTC
CASSQSGSNEQYF
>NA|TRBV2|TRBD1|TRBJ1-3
TGTGCCAGCAGGGGACAGGGCGTTGGAAACACCATATATTTT
CASRGQGVGNTIYF
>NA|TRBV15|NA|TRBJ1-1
TGTGCCACCCAGGCACGGTCAAACACTGAACCTTTCTTT
CATQARSNTEPFF
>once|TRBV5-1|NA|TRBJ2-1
TGCGCCAGCAGCTTAACAGGGACTGAGCAGTTCTTC
CASSLTGTEQFF
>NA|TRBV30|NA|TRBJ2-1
TGTGCCTGGAGTCGCGGATACAATGAGCAGTTCTTC
CAWSRGYNEQFF
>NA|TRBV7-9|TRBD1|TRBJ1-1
TGTGCCAGCAGCATCGACAGGGGTACTGAAGCTTTCTTT
CASSIDRGTEAFF
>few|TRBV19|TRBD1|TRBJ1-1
TGTGCCAGTAGTGCCCAGGGGGGTACTGAAGCTTTCTTT
CASSAQGGTEAFF
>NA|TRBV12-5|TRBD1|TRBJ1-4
TGTGCTAGTGGCCAAGACAGGGGCGATCATGAAAAACTGTTTTTT
CASGQDRGDHEKLFF
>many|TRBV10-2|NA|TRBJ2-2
TGCGCCAGCACCATGACTAACCGGGGCGGGGAGCTGTTTTTT
CASTMTNRGGELFF
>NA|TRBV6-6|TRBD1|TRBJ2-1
TGTGCCAGCACCTACAGGGGGAATGAGCAGTTCTTC
CASTYRGNEQFF
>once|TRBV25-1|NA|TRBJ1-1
TGTGCCAGCACCAGAAACCAGGGTGGAGCTTTCTTT
CASTRNQGGAFF
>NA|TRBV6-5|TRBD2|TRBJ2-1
TGTGCCAGCGGGAGCGGGAGTAATGAGCAGTTCTTC
CASGSGSNEQFF
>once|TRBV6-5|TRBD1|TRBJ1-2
TGTGCCAGCAGTTACGAACGGACAGGCTATGGCTACACCTTC
CASSYERTGYGYTF
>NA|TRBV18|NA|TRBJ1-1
TGTGCCAGCTCACCACGGGCCAGTGGAGGCACTGAAGCTTTCTTT
CASSPRASGGTEAFF
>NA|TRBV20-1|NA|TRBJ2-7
TGCAGTGCGAAACATGGGCCCGAGCAGTACTTC
CSAKHGPEQYF
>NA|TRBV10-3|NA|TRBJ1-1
TGTGCCATCAGTGAGATGGTCGTAACCGGAGCTTTCTTT
CAISEMVVTGAFF
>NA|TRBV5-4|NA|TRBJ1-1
TGTGCCAGCAGCTTCAGGAGGGACACTGAAGCTTTCTTT
CASSFRRDTEAFF
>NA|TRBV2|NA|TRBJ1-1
TGTGCCAGCAGTGAGGAGATGAACACTGAAGCTTTCTTT
CASSEEMNTEAFF
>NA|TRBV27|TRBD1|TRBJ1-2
TGTGCCAGCAGTTACAGGGGGGCCTATGGCTACACCTTC
CASSYRGAYGYTF
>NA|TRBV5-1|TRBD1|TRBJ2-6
TGCGCCAGCAGCCCACAGGGGTTTGGCTCTGGGGCCAACGTCCTGACTTTC
CASSPQGFGSGANVLTF
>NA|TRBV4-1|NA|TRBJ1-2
TGCGCCAGCAGCCAAGATTTAGGCAGGAGGGGCTATGGCTACACCTTC
CASSQDLGRRGYGYTF
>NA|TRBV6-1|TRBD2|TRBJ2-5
TGTGCCAGCAGTGAAGATCCTAGCGGGGGAGAGACCCAGTACTTC
CASSEDPSGGETQYF
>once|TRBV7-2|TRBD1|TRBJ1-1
TGTGCCAGCAGCCCCCGACAGGGCAACACTGAAGCTTTCTTT
CASSPRQGNTEAFF
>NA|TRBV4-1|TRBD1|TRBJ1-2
TGCGCCAGCAGCCCGCCCGGGACAGGGAGGAATGGCTACACCTTC
CASSPPGTGRNGYTF
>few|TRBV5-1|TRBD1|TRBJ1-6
TGCGCCAGCAGCATGAGGACAGGGGGGAATTCACCCCTCCACTTT
CASSMRTGGNSPLHF
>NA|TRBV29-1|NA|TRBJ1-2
TGCAGCGTGGAGGGAGGGGCACCGAGGGGTGGCTACACCTTC
CSVEGGAPRGGYTF
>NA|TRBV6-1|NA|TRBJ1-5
TGTGCCAGCAGTGAACGGGCAGGGTGGGGCAATCAGCCCCAGCATTTT
CASSERAGWGNQPQHF
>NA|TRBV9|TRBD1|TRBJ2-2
TGTGCCAGCAAGCAGGGGGCGGACACCGGGGAGCTGTTTTTT
CASKQGADTGELFF
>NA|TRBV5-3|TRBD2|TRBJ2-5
TGTGCCAGAAGCTTGGGTAGCGGGAGCTGGTACTTC
CARSLGSGSWYF
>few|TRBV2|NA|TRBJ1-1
TGTGCCAGCAGAGACCAGGGGAACACTGAAGCTTTCTTT
CASRDQGNTEAFF
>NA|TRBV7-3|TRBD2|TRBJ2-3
TGTGCCAGCAGCTATCTCAGCGGGGGCCGCCAAGATACGCAGTATTTT
CASSYLSGGRQDTQYF
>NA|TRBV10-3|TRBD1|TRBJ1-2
TGTGCCATCAGTGAGTCGCCCGGGACAGGGGAGTATGGCTACACCTTC
CAISESPGTGEYGYTF
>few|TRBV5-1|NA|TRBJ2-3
TGCGCCAGCAGCTTGTGGGCCACAGATACGCAGTATTTT
CASSLWATDTQYF